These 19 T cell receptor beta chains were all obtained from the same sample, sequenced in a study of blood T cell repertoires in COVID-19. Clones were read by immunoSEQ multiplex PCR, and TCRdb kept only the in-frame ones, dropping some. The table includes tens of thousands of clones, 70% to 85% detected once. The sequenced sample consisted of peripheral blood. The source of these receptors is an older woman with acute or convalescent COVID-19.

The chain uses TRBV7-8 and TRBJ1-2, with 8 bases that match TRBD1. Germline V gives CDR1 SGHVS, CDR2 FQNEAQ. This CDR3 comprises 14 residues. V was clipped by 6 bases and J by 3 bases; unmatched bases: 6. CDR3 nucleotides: TGTGCCAGCAGGATTCCAGGGGGCGACTATGGCTACACCTTC. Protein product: CASRIPGGDYGYTF.

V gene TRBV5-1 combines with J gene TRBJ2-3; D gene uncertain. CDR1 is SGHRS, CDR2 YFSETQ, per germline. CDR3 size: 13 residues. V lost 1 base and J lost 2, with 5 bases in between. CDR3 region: CASSLWATDTQYF. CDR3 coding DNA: TGCGCCAGCAGCTTGTGGGCCACAGATACGCAGTATTTT.

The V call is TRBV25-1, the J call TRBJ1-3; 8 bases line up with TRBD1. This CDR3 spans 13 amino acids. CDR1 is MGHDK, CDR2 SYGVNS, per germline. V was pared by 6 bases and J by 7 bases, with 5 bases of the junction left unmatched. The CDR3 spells CASSLTGVNTIYF. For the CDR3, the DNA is TGTGCCAGCAGCCTGACAGGGGTGAACACCATATATTTT.

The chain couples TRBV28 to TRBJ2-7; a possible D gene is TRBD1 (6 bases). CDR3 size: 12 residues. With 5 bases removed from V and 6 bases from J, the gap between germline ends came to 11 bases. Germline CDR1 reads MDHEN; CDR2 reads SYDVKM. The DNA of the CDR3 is TGTGCCAGCAGTCTCACAGGGCCCGAGCAGTACTTC. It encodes CASSLTGPEQYF.

In DNA form, the CDR3 reads TGTGCCAGCAGGACAGGGGAGGTCGCCTATAATTCACCCCTCCACTTT. Its protein is CASRTGEVAYNSPLHF. J is TRBJ1-6 and V is TRBV27, with TRBD1 matching 8 bases. The germline V gene encodes CDR1 MNHEY and CDR2 SMNVEV (reference sequence). Unmatched junction bases numbered 6, after V lost 6 bases and J lost 2 bases. This CDR3 contains 16 residues.

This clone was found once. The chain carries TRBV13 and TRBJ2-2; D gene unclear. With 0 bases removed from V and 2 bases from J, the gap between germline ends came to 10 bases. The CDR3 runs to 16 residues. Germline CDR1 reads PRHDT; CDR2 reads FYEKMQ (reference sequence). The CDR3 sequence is CASSLGTHRNTGELFF. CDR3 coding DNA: TGTGCCAGCAGCTTAGGGACTCATCGAAACACCGGGGAGCTGTTTTTT.

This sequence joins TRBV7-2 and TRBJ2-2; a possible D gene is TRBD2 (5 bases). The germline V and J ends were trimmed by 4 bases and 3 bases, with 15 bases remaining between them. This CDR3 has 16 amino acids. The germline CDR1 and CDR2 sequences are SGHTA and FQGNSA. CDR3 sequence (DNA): TGTGCCAGCAGCTCCCGAGGTGGAGGTTACACCGGGGAGCTGTTTTTT. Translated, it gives CASSSRGGGYTGELFF.

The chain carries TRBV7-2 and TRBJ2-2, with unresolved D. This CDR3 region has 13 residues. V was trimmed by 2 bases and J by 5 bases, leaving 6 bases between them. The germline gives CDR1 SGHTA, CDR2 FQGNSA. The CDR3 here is CASSLKRTGELFF. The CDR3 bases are TGTGCCAGCAGCTTAAAGAGGACCGGGGAGCTGTTTTTT.

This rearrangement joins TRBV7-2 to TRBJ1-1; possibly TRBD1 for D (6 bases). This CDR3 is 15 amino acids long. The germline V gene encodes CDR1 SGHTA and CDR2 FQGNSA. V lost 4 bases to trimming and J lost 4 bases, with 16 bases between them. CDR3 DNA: TGTGCCAGCAGCTCCCGACTTGGCAGGGGCACTGAAGCTTTCTTT. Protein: CASSSRLGRGTEAFF.

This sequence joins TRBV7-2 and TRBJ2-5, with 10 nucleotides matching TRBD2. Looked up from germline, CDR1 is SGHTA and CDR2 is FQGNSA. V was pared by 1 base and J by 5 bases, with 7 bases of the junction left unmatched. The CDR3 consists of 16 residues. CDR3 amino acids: CASSLVGTSVSETQYF. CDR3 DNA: TGTGCCAGCAGCTTAGTTGGGACTAGCGTTTCGGAGACCCAGTACTTC. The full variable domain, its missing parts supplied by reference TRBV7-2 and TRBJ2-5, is GAGVSQSPSNKVTEKGKDVELRCDPISGHTALYWYRQSLGQGLEFLIYFQGNSAPDKSGLPSDRFSAERTGGSVSTLTIQRTQQEDSAVYLCASSLVGTSVSETQYFGPGTRLLVL.

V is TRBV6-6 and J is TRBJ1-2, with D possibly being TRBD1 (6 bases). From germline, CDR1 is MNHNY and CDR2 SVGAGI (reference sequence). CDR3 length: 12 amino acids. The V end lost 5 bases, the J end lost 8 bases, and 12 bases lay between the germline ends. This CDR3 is CASSRQEYGYTF. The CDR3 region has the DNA TGTGCCAGCAGTAGACAGGAGTACGGCTACACCTTC.

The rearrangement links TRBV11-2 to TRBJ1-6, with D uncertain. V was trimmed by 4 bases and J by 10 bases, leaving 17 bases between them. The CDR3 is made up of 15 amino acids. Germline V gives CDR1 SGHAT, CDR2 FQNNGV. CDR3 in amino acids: CASSSPVGLGSPLHF. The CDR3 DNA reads TGTGCCAGCAGCTCCCCAGTGGGCCTTGGGTCACCCCTCCACTTT.

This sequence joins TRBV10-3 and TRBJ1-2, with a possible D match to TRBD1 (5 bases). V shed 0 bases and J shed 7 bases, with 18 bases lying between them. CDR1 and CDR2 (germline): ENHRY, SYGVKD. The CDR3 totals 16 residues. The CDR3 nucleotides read TGTGCCATCAGTGAGTCGATCTCAGGGCCCCGAGGTGGCTACACCTTC. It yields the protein CAISESISGPRGGYTF.

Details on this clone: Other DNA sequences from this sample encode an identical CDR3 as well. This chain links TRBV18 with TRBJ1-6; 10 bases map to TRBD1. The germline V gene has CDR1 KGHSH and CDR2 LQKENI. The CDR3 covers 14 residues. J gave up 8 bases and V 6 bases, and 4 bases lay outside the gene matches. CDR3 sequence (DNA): TGTGCCAGCTCTCGGGACAGGGGTGATTCACCCCTCCACTTT. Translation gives CASSRDRGDSPLHF.

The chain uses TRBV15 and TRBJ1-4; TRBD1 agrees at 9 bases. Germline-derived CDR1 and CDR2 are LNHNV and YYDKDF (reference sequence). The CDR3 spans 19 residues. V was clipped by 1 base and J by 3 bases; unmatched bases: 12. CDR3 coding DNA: TGTGCCACCAGCAGAGGTTGGGGACAGGGACCCCTCGCTAATGAAAAACTGTTTTTT. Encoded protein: CATSRGWGQGPLANEKLFF.

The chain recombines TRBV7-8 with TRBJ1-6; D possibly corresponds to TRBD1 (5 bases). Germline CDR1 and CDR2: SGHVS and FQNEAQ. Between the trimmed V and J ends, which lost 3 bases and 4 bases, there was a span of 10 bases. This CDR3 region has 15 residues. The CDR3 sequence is CASSFRATYNSPLHF. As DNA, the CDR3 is TGTGCCAGCAGCTTCAGGGCGACTTATAATTCACCCCTCCACTTT.

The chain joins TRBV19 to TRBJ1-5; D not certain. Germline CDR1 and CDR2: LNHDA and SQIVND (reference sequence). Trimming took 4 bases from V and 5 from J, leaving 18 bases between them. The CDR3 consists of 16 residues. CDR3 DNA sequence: TGTGCCAGTAGTAGCCCCTTCAGCGAGGAATATCAGCCCCAGCATTTT. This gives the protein CASSSPFSEEYQPQHF.

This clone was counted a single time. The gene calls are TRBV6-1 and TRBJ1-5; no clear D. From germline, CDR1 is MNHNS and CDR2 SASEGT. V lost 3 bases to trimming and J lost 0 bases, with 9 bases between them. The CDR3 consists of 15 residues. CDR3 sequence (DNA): TGTGCCAGCAGTGATGAGAATTATAGCAATCAGCCCCAGCATTTT. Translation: CASSDENYSNQPQHF.

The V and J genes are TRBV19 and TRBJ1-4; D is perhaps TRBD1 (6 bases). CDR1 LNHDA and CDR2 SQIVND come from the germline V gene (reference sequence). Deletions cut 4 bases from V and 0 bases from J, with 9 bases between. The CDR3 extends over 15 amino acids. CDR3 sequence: CASSRQVATNEKLFF. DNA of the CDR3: TGTGCCAGTAGTAGACAGGTTGCAACTAATGAAAAACTGTTTTTT.